This T cell receptor (beta chain) was documented in a study of shared clonotypes between healthy human individuals. Study conclusions and caveats: Generally, naive subsets (rather than memory subsets) showed larger estimated richness. Clonotypes shared by all four sorted-subset donors had higher generation probabilities than non-shared clonotypes.

The naive CD8 subset, CD45RO-negative cells positively selected for CCR7, excluded terminally differentiated effector memory CD45RA+ cells. A remark on this clone: Antigen unknown.

This CDR3 is 14 amino acids long. V lost 3 bases to trimming and J lost 4 bases, with 14 bases between them. Germline CDR1 reads GTSNPN; CDR2 reads SVGIG (reference sequence). Several immunoSEQ plates received, in even portions, the genomic DNA of each subset. Under the authors' procedure: Because ImmunoSEQ provided only junction sequences with no quality scores, the filtering differed. Some clones are missing from TCRdb's copy, which holds only in-frame ones; the method was immunoSEQ multiplex PCR. That table is the source of V, J and clone size, and D and trimming were worked out from the DNA. The table lists some 2,100,000 clones, about 93% of them singletons, with under 2% in the top ten.

The chain links TRBV30 to TRBJ2-3; no firm D call. The sequence was collected from a man in his late teens or twenties in good health. Some clones in this sample may be carry-over from other donors' samples. Sequencing input: naive CD8+ T cells from PBMCs. The CDR3 loop reads CAWSVSGLADTQYF. Here the CDR3 DNA reads TGTGCCTGGAGCGTCAGTGGTTTGGCAGATACGCAGTATTTT.